The clone carrying this TCR beta chain has only a few counts. These data originate in a study of response to subunit inactivated influenza vaccine. Trimming removed 0 bases from V and 6 bases from J; junction bases left unmatched: 9. Looked up from germline, CDR1 is DFQATT and CDR2 is SNEGSKA (reference sequence). This CDR3 is 15 amino acids long. TCRdb processed the RT-PCR reads anew with MiXCR; each CDR3 protein has one entry. The table has a few hundred thousand distinct CDR3 sequences, around 20% seen once. The input for sequencing was PBMCs from blood, taken about 20 months after vaccination. The chain is built from TRBV20-1 and TRBJ1-2, with 8 positions matching TRBD1. This TCR came from a man between 45 and 75 years old who received an inactivated influenza vaccine. In DNA form, the CDR3 reads TGCAGTGCTAGAGACCGACAGGGGAGGATCAATGGCTACACCTTC. Translation: CSARDRQGRINGYTF.